Listed below are T cell receptor beta chains from one sample, sequenced in a study of human T cells and chemical hapten exposure. TCRdb recomputed calls from the RACE reads with MiXCR, one row per CDR3 protein. The repertoire has some 110,000 distinct CDR3 sequences, 12% of them found once; the top ten carry roughly 1.3%. Sequences were derived from whole blood, sampled in connection with sensitization to the hapten diphenylcyclopropenone (DPC). The receptors were sampled from a woman aged 45-60 years with alopecia areata. Some clones in this sample may be carry-over from other donors' samples. The CDR3 runs from the conserved cysteine through the conserved F or W. D genes are given only for firm matches. Size is stated for part of the rows, as once, few or many counts, or as a class when the clone is expanded.

>TRBV12-3/TRBV12-4|NA|16|TRBJ2-6|NA
CVSTTGHLSGANVLTF
TGTGTCAGCACCACGGGACACCTCTCTGGGGCCAACGTCCTGACTTTC
>TRBV7-6|NA|12|TRBJ2-1|many
CASSPVGNEQFF
TGTGCCAGCAGCCCAGTGGGCAATGAGCAGTTCTTC
>TRBV6-2/TRBV6-3|NA|16|TRBJ1-6|many
CASSPPRGTDNSPLHF
TGTGCCAGCAGTCCACCGCGAGGGACGGATAATTCACCCCTCCACTTT
>TRBV12-3/TRBV12-4|NA|13|TRBJ2-2|many
CASSLDRSGELFF
TGTGCCAGCAGTTTGGACCGTTCCGGGGAGCTGTTTTTT
>TRBV11-2|TRBD1|15|TRBJ2-5|many
CASSTGQGKAETQYF
TGTGCCAGCAGCACGGGACAGGGGAAGGCAGAGACCCAGTACTTC
>TRBV27|TRBD1|15|TRBJ1-5|few
CASSSGTGAYQPQHF
TGTGCCAGCAGTTCCGGGACAGGGGCTTATCAGCCCCAGCATTTT
>TRBV7-2|NA|13|TRBJ2-1|few
CASSLGSHNEQFF
TGTGCCAGCAGCCTAGGAAGTCACAATGAGCAGTTCTTC
>TRBV18|NA|14|TRBJ1-3|many
CASSPDSSGNTIYF
TGTGCCAGCTCACCCGACAGCTCTGGAAACACCATATATTTT
>TRBV7-6|NA|13|TRBJ2-7|few
CASSKDVSYEQYF
TGTGCCAGCAGCAAGGACGTCTCCTACGAGCAGTACTTC
>TRBV20-1|NA|15|TRBJ1-3|NA
CSASPLVGPGNTIYF
TGCAGTGCTAGTCCCTTAGTCGGACCTGGAAACACCATATATTTT
>TRBV5-6|NA|15|TRBJ1-2|NA
CASSWDVQANYGYTF
TGTGCCAGCAGCTGGGACGTTCAAGCTAACTATGGCTACACCTTC
>TRBV7-9|NA|14|TRBJ2-7|many
CASSLTPDSDEQYF
TGTGCCAGCAGCTTAACCCCTGACAGCGACGAGCAGTACTTC
>TRBV24-1|NA|20|TRBJ1-1|few
CATSDPPGRRRFYLNTEAFF
TGTGCCACCAGTGATCCCCCCGGCAGAAGGAGGTTCTACTTGAACACTGAAGCTTTCTTT
>TRBV28|NA|13|TRBJ1-2|few
CASSFGALYGYTF
TGTGCCAGCAGTTTTGGGGCCCTCTATGGCTACACCTTC
>TRBV24-1|NA|12|TRBJ2-3|few
CATSGGEDTQYF
TGTGCCACCAGTGGAGGGGAAGATACGCAGTATTTT
>TRBV27|NA|12|TRBJ1-6|NA
CASSLGRPPLHF
TGTGCCAGCAGTTTGGGAAGGCCACCCCTCCACTTT
>TRBV5-4|NA|15|TRBJ1-5|many
CASSLGGQINQPQHF
TGTGCCAGCAGCTTGGGAGGCCAGATAAATCAGCCCCAGCATTTT
>TRBV7-2|NA|15|TRBJ2-5|few
CASSPRRDFQETQYF
TGTGCCAGCAGCCCGCGCCGGGACTTCCAAGAGACCCAGTACTTC
>TRBV11-3|NA|13|TRBJ2-7|NA
CASSFTLAYEQYF
TGTGCCAGCAGCTTTACCCTCGCCTACGAGCAGTACTTC
>TRBV7-2|NA|14|TRBJ2-7|few
CASSSREGGGEQYF
TGTGCCAGCAGCTCCCGTGAGGGTGGAGGCGAGCAGTACTTC
>TRBV28|TRBD1|15|TRBJ1-1|few
CASRRSYRGNTEAFF
TGTGCCAGCAGACGATCATACAGGGGGAACACTGAAGCTTTCTTT
>TRBV28|TRBD1|14|TRBJ2-5|many
CASSQTGGDETQYF
TGTGCCAGCAGTCAGACAGGGGGCGATGAGACCCAGTACTTC
>TRBV24-1|NA|14|TRBJ2-5|NA
CATSDYLDQETQYF
TGTGCCACCAGTGATTATCTCGACCAAGAGACCCAGTACTTC
>TRBV10-3|NA|14|TRBJ2-3|NA
CAISGAPPTDTQYF
TGTGCCATCAGTGGAGCGCCCCCCACAGATACGCAGTATTTT
>TRBV2|NA|15|TRBJ1-1|NA
CATRGQAIKNTEAFF
TGTGCCACACGGGGACAAGCAATAAAGAACACTGAAGCTTTCTTT
>TRBV6-5|TRBD1|14|TRBJ1-6|NA
CASGLDRGNSPLHF
TGTGCCAGCGGACTAGACAGGGGAAATTCACCCCTCCACTTT
>TRBV18|NA|16|TRBJ1-3|NA
CASSPLARKAGNTIYF
TGTGCCAGCTCACCTCTCGCCAGGAAGGCTGGAAACACCATATATTTT
>TRBV20-1|NA|12|TRBJ2-1|NA
CRAPVRANEQFF
TGCAGAGCCCCCGTCAGGGCTAATGAGCAGTTCTTC
>TRBV5-1|NA|13|TRBJ2-1|many
CASSSGVPGGQFF
TGCGCCAGCAGCTCGGGGGTCCCCGGGGGGCAGTTCTTC
>TRBV7-9|NA|12|TRBJ1-3|few
CASSLSADTIYF
TGTGCCAGCAGCCTCTCGGCGGACACCATATATTTT
>TRBV4-1|TRBD1|16|TRBJ1-6|many
CASSPARTGVNSPLHF
TGCGCCAGCAGCCCCGCCAGGACAGGGGTAAATTCACCCCTCCACTTT
>TRBV6-2/TRBV6-3|TRBD1|16|TRBJ1-5|few
CASSYYGTAINQPQHF
TGTGCCAGCAGTTACTACGGGACAGCGATCAATCAGCCCCAGCATTTT
>TRBV9|TRBD2|18|TRBJ2-3|few
CASSVLALTSGVTDTQYF
TGTGCCAGCAGCGTTTTAGCCCTAACTAGCGGAGTTACAGATACGCAGTATTTT
>TRBV21-1|NA|13|TRBJ1-6|few
CARGQRLGEPLHF
TGTGCCAGGGGACAGAGGCTAGGGGAACCCCTCCACTTT
>TRBV20-1|NA|12|TRBJ2-1|NA
CSARAGYNEQFF
TGCAGTGCTAGAGCGGGATACAATGAGCAGTTCTTC
>TRBV11-2|NA|14|TRBJ2-1|NA
CASSLRVIHNEQFF
TGTGCCAGCAGCTTAAGGGTAATTCACAATGAGCAGTTCTTC
>TRBV6-6|NA|14|TRBJ1-2|NA
CASSYGSVSYGYTF
TGTGCCAGCAGTTACGGTTCTGTTTCCTATGGCTACACCTTC
>TRBV7-8|NA|15|TRBJ1-1|few
CASSLGQYMNTEAFF
TGTGCCAGCAGCTTGGGCCAGTACATGAACACTGAAGCTTTCTTT
>TRBV10-3|NA|10|TRBJ2-5|few
CAAGSETQYF
TGTGCCGCCGGGTCAGAGACCCAGTACTTC
>TRBV3-1|NA|15|TRBJ2-5|few
CASSQEFGKRETQYF
TGTGCCAGCAGCCAAGAGTTTGGCAAGCGGGAGACCCAGTACTTC
>TRBV28|NA|20|TRBJ1-1|NA
CASSFFAYRRGTKKNTEAFF
TGTGCCAGCAGTTTTTTCGCGTACCGCAGGGGAACGAAGAAGAACACTGAAGCTTTCTTT
>TRBV28|TRBD2|15|TRBJ2-1|many
CASSLPTSGRGEQFF
TGTGCCAGCAGTCTCCCTACTAGCGGGAGGGGTGAGCAGTTCTTC